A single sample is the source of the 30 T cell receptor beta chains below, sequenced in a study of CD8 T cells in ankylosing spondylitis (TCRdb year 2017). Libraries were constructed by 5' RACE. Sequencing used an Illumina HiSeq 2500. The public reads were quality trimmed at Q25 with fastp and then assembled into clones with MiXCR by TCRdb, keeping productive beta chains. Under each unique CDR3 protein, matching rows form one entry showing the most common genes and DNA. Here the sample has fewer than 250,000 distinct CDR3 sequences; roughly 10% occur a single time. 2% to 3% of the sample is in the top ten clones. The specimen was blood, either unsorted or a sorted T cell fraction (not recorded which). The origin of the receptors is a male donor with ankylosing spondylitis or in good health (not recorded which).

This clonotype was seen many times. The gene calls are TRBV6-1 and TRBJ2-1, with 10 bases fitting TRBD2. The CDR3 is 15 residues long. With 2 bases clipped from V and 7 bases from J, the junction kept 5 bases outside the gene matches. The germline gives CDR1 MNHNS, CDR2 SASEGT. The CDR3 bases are TGTGCCAGCAGTGAAAGAACTAGCGGGATTAATGAGCAGTTCTTC. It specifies CASSERTSGINEQFF.

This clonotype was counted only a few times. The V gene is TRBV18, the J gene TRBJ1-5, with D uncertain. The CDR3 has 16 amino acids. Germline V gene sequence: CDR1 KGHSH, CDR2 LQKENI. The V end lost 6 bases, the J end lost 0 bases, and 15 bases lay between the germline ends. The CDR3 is CASSQEGSYSNQPQHF. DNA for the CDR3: TGTGCCAGCTCGCAGGAGGGATCGTATAGCAATCAGCCCCAGCATTTT. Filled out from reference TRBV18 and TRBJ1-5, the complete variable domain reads NAGVMQNPRHLVRRRGQEARLRCSPMKGHSHVYWYRQLPEEGLKFMVYLQKENIIDESGMPKERFSAEFPKEGPSILRIQQVVRGDSAAYFCASSQEGSYSNQPQHFGDGTRLSIL.

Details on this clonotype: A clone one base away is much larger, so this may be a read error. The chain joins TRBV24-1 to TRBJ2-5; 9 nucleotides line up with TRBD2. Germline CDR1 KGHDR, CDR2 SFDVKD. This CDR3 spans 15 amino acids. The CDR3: CDTSDGSGSGETQYF. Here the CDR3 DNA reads TGTGACACCAGTGATGGTAGCGGGAGCGGTGAGACCCAGTACTTC.

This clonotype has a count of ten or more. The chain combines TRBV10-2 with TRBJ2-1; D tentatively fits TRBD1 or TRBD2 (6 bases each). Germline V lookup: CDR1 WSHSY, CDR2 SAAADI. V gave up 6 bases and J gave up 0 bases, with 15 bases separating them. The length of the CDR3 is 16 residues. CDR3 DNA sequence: TGCGCCAGCAGCCACGGGGGCCGTCTCTCCTACAATGAGCAGTTCTTC. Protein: CASSHGGRLSYNEQFF.

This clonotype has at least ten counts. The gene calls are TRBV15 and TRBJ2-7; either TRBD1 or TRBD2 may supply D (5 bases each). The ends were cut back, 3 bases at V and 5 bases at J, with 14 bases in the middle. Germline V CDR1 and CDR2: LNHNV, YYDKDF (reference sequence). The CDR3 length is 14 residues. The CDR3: CATSRIREFDEQYF. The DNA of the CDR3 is TGTGCCACCAGCAGGATCAGGGAGTTCGACGAGCAGTACTTC.

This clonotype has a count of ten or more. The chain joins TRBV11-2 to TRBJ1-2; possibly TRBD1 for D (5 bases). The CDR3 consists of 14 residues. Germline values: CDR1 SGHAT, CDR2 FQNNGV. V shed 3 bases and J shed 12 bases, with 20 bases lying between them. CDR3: CASSFVGAPLSNTF. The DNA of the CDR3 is TGTGCCAGCAGCTTCGTCGGGGCCCCTCTATCGAACACCTTC.

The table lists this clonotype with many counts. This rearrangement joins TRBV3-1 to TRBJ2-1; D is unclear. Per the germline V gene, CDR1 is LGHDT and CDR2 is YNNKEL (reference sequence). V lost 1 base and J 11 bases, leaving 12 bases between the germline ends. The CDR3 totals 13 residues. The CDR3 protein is CASSQGSGLKQFF. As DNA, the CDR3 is TGTGCCAGCAGCCAAGGGTCCGGGCTAAAGCAGTTCTTC.

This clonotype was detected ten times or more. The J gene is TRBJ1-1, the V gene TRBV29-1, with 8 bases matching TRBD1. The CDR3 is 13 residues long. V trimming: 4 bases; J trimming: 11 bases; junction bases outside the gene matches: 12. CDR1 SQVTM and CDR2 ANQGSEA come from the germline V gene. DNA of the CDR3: TGCAGCGTTGGTCGGCAGGGGGCACGGGGCGCTTTCTTT. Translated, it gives CSVGRQGARGAFF.

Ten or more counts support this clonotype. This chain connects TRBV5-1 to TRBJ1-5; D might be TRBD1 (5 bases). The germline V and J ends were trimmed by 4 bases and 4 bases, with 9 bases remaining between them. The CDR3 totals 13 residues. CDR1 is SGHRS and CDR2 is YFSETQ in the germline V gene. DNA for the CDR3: TGCGCCAGCAGCGAGGGGACTAATCAGCCCCAGCATTTT. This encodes CASSEGTNQPQHF.

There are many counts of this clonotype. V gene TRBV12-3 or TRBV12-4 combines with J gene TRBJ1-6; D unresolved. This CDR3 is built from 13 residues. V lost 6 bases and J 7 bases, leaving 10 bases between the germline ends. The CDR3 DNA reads TGTGCCAGCAGGACGACGGGGAATTCACCCCTCCACTTT. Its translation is CASRTTGNSPLHF.

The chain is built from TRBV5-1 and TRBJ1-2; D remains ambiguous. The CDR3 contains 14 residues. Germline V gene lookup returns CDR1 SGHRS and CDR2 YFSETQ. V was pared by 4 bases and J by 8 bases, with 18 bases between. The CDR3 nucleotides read TGCGCCAGCAGCCCTGACTTTTTAACTAGAGGCTACACCTTC. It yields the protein CASSPDFLTRGYTF. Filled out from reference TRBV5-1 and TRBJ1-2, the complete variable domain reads KAGVTQTPRYLIKTRGQQVTLSCSPISGHRSVSWYQQTPGQGLQFLFEYFSETQRNKGNFPGRFSGRQFSNSRSEMNVSTLELGDSALYLCASSPDFLTRGYTFGSGTRLTVV.

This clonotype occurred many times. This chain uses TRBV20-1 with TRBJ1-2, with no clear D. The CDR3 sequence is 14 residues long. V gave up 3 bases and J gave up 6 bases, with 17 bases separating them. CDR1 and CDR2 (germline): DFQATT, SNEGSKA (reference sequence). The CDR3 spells CSARSGPTSDGYTF. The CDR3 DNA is TGCAGTGCTAGGTCAGGTCCAACCTCGGATGGCTACACCTTC.

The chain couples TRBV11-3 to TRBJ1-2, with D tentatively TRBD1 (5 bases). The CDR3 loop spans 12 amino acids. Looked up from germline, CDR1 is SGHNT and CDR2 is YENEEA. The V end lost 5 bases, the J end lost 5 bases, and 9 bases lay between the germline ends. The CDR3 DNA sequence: TGTGCCAGCAGCCAAGGACAATATGGCTACACCTTC. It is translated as CASSQGQYGYTF.

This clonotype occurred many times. CDR3 sequence (DNA): TGCGCCAGCAGCGACCGGGATCTAGGCCACGAGCAGTACTTC. It codes for CASSDRDLGHEQYF. V usage is TRBV5-1 and J usage is TRBJ2-7, with D perhaps matching TRBD2 (5 bases). The germline V gene encodes CDR1 SGHRS and CDR2 YFSETQ. Between the trimmed V and J ends, which lost 4 bases and 5 bases, there was a span of 16 bases. CDR3 length: 14 amino acids. The full variable domain, rest sourced from reference TRBV5-1 and TRBJ2-7, is KAGVTQTPRYLIKTRGQQVTLSCSPISGHRSVSWYQQTPGQGLQFLFEYFSETQRNKGNFPGRFSGRQFSNSRSEMNVSTLELGDSALYLCASSDRDLGHEQYFGPGTRLTVT.

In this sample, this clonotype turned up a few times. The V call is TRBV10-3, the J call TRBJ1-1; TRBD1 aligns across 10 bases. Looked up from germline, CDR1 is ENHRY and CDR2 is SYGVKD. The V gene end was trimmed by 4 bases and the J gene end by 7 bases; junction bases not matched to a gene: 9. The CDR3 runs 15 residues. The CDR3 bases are TGTGCCATCAGTGCGGGACAGGGGAAGAATGGTGAAGCTTTCTTT. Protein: CAISAGQGKNGEAFF.

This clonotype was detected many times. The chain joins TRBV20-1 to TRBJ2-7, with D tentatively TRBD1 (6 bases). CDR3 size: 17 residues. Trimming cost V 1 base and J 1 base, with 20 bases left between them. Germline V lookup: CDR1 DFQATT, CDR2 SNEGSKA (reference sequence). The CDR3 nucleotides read TGCAGTGCTAGAGCGGAGGCAGGGGATTTCCGGTCCTACGAGCAGTACTTC. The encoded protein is CSARAEAGDFRSYEQYF.

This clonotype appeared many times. The CDR3 reads CASIKVPGEGTNYGYTF. CDR3 in DNA: TGCGCCAGCATAAAAGTGCCCGGGGAGGGTACTAACTATGGCTACACCTTC. This rearrangement joins TRBV5-1 to TRBJ1-2, with D uncertain. The length of the CDR3 is 17 residues. From germline, CDR1 is SGHRS and CDR2 YFSETQ. V lost 6 bases, J lost 0 bases, and 21 bases lay in between.

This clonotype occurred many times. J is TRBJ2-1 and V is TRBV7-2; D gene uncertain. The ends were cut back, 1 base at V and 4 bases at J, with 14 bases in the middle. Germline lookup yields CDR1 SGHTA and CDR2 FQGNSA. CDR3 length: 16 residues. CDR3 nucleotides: TGTGCCAGCAGCTTAGACGGGCTACCTAATTACAATGAGCAGTTCTTC. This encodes CASSLDGLPNYNEQFF.

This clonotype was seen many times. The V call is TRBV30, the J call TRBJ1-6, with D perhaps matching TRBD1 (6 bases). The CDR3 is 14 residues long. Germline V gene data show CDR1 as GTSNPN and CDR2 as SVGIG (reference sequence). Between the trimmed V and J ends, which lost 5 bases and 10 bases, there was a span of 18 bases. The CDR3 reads CAWSYKGVRSPLHF. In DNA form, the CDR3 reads TGTGCCTGGTCGTACAAGGGGGTGAGGTCACCCCTCCACTTT.

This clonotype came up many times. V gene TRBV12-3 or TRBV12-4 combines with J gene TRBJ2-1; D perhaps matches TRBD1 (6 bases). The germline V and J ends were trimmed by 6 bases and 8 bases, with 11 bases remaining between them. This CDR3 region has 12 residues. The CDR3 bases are TGTGCCAGCAGCCCAGGGGAATATGAGCAGTTCTTC. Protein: CASSPGEYEQFF.

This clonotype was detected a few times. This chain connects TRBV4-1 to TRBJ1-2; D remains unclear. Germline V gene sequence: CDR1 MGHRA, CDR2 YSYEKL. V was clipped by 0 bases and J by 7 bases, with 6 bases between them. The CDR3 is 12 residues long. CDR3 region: CASSQEAGGYTF. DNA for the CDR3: TGCGCCAGCAGCCAAGAAGCAGGTGGCTACACCTTC.

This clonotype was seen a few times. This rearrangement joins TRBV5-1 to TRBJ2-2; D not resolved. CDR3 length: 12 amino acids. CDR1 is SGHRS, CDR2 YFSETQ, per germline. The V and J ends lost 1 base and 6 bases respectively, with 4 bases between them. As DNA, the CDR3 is TGCGCCAGCAGCTTGTATCCCGGGGAGCTGTTTTTT. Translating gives CASSLYPGELFF.

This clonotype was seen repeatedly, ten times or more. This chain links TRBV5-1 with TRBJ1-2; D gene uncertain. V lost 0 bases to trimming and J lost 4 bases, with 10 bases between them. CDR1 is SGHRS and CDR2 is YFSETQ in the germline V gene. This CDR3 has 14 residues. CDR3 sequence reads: CASSLEVQSYGYTF. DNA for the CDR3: TGCGCCAGCAGCTTGGAGGTACAATCCTATGGCTACACCTTC.

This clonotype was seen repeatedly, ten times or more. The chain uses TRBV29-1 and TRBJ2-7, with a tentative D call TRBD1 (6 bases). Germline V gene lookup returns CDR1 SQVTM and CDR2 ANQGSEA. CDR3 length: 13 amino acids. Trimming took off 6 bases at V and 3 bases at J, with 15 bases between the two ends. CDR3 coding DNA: TGCAGCGTGTCACACAGGGAAAACTACGAGCAGTACTTC. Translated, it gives CSVSHRENYEQYF.

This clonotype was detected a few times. DNA of the CDR3: TGTGCCGGCCGTCGACAGACACTTAATGAAAAACTGTTTTTT. Its protein product is CAGRRQTLNEKLFF. The rearrangement links TRBV2 to TRBJ1-4; possibly TRBD1 for D (5 bases). Per the germline V gene, CDR1 is SNHLY and CDR2 is FYNNEI. V was shortened by 11 bases and J by 4 bases, with 17 bases between the two germline ends. This CDR3 contains 14 residues.

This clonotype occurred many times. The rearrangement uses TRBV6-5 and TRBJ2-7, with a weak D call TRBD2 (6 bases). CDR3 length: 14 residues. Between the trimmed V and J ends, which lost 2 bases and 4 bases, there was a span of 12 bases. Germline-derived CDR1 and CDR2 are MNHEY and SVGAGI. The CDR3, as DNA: TGTGCCAGCAGTTACGCCAAAGGAGGGTACGAGCAGTACTTC. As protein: CASSYAKGGYEQYF.

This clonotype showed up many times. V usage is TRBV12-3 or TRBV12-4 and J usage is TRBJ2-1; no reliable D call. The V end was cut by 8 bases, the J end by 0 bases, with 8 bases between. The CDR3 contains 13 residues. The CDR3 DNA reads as TGTGCCAGCCAATTTAGCTCCTACAATGAGCAGTTCTTC. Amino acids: CASQFSSYNEQFF.

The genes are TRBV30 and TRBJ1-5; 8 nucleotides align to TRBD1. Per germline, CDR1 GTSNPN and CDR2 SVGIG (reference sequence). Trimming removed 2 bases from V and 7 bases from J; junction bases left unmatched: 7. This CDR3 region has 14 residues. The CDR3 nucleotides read TGTGCCTGGAGTAGGACAGGGTTTGAACAGCCCCAGCATTTT. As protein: CAWSRTGFEQPQHF.

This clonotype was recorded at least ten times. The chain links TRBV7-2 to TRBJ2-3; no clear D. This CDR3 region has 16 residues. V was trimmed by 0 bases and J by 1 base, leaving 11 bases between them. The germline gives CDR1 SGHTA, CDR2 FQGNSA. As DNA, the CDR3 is TGTGCCAGCAGCTTAGCGTTAACAGTACGCACAGATACGCAGTATTTT. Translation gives CASSLALTVRTDTQYF.

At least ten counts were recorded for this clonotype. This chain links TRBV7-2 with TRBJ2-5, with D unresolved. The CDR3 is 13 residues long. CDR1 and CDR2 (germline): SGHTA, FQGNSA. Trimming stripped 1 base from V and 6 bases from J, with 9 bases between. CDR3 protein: CASSLGSLQTQYF. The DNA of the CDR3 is TGTGCCAGCAGCTTAGGCAGTTTGCAGACCCAGTACTTC.